These 7 T cell receptor beta chains share one sample of origin, sequenced in a study of regulatory T cells in long-lasting Graves disease. Building of the TCR beta libraries involved iRepertoire HTBI primers and Arm-PCR of CDR3 regions. TCRdb called the multiplex PCR reads again in MiXCR, with one record for every CDR3 protein. This table has 350,000 to 400,000 distinct CDR3 sequences, about 16% appearing once. Described time point: newly diagnosed GD, antithyroid drugs for less than 3 months. RNA from PBMCs was the source of the TCR library. Sequencing used peripheral blood mononuclear cells (PBMCs), obtained at new diagnosis, from a patient treated with antithyroid drugs. The receptor source for this set is a female donor with Graves disease.

This clonotype was picked up many times. V is TRBV6-5 and J is TRBJ1-1; 12 bases agree with TRBD1. This CDR3 is built from 21 residues. V was pared by 0 bases and J by 0 bases, with 14 bases of the junction left unmatched. Germline values: CDR1 MNHEY, CDR2 SVGAGI. CDR3 in amino acids: CASSYSLGQGARPVMNTEAFF. Written as DNA, the CDR3 is TGTGCCAGCAGTTACTCGCTGGGACAGGGGGCGAGGCCAGTGATGAACACTGAAGCTTTCTTT.

This clonotype was recorded at least ten times. The J gene is TRBJ2-2, the V gene TRBV24-1, with TRBD2 matching over 12 bases. CDR3 length equals 17 residues. The V and J ends lost 5 bases and 0 bases, in that order; junction bases with no gene match: 3. Germline V gene sequence: CDR1 KGHDR, CDR2 SFDVKD. CDR3 sequence (DNA): TGTGCCACCAGTGGGCTAGCGGGAGGGTCGAACACCGGGGAGCTGTTTTTT. As protein: CATSGLAGGSNTGELFF.

This clonotype was counted between two and nine times. Written as DNA, the CDR3 is TGTGCCAGCAGCCTGGGGGGGTATGGCAATCAGCCCCAGCATTTT. This codes for CASSLGGYGNQPQHF. This chain uses TRBV6-1 with TRBJ1-5; D is possibly TRBD1 (5 bases). CDR1 is MNHNS, CDR2 SASEGT, per germline. V was trimmed by 6 bases and J by 2 bases, leaving 14 bases between them. The CDR3 sequence is 15 residues long.

The table lists this clonotype with many counts. The gene calls are TRBV6-1 and TRBJ1-5; 8 bases align to TRBD1. CDR3 length equals 15 residues. Per germline, CDR1 MNHNS and CDR2 SASEGT. J gave up 6 bases and V 5 bases, and 9 bases lay outside the gene matches. The DNA for the CDR3 is TGTGCCAGCAGTCAATCAGGGGGCGCGGGTCAGCCCCAGCATTTT. Its protein is CASSQSGGAGQPQHF.

This clonotype was seen many times. This chain joins TRBV12-3 or TRBV12-4 and TRBJ2-1; no clear D. The V gene lost 4 bases and the J gene lost 9 bases, with 7 bases spanning the gap. The CDR3 is 11 residues long. DNA of the CDR3: TGTGCCAGCAGTTGGTCGGGTGAGCAGTTCTTC. Protein: CASSWSGEQFF.

V gene TRBV2 combines with J gene TRBJ2-1, with no clear D. Germline V gene lookup returns CDR1 SNHLY and CDR2 FYNNEI. The CDR3 consists of 13 residues. Trimming took 6 bases from V and 9 from J, leaving 15 bases between them. The CDR3 loop is CASSLPLGVEQFF. CDR3 nucleotide sequence: TGTGCCAGCAGCCTCCCACTGGGCGTTGAGCAGTTCTTC.

The table lists this clonotype with many counts. The chain joins TRBV4-3 to TRBJ1-5, with D unclear. The germline CDR1 and CDR2 sequences are LGHNA and YSLEER. The CDR3 loop spans 14 amino acids. V dropped 0 bases and J dropped 3 bases, with 6 bases sitting between them. The CDR3 loop is CASSQDIVNQPQHF. CDR3 coding DNA: TGCGCCAGCAGCCAAGATATTGTCAATCAGCCCCAGCATTTT.